One sample yielded the 29 T cell receptor beta chains listed below, sequenced in a study of blood T cell repertoires in COVID-19. The data were produced by immunoSEQ multiplex PCR, yet TCRdb's version contains in-frame clones alone and is incomplete. Among 60,000 to 75,000 clones listed, about four fifths were seen once. Material: peripheral blood. Source of these receptors: a woman older than 75 with acute or convalescent COVID-19.

In this sample, this clone turned up once. DNA for the CDR3: TGCGCCAGCAGCCCCGGTATGGGACAGGGGAGAGTACATGAGCAGTTCTTC. Translated: CASSPGMGQGRVHEQFF. The J gene is TRBJ2-1, the V gene TRBV5-1, with TRBD1 identical over 10 bases. The V and J ends lost 4 bases and 8 bases, in that order; junction bases with no gene match: 15. From germline, CDR1 is SGHRS and CDR2 YFSETQ. The CDR3 has 17 amino acids.

The chain has TRBV6-1 and TRBJ2-1; the D gene is possibly TRBD2 (7 bases). The germline V gene has CDR1 MNHNS and CDR2 SASEGT. The ends were cut back, 2 bases at V and 7 bases at J, with 24 bases in the middle. This CDR3 has 18 amino acids. CDR3: CASSEYPHMWGGLNEQFF. The CDR3 coding sequence is TGTGCCAGCAGTGAATACCCCCATATGTGGGGGGGCCTGAATGAGCAGTTCTTC.

This rearrangement joins TRBV7-9 to TRBJ2-3; TRBD1 might be the D (6 bases). This CDR3 spans 14 amino acids. Trimming took off 1 base at V and 4 bases at J, with 9 bases between the two ends. Looked up from germline, CDR1 is SEHNR and CDR2 is FQNEAQ (reference sequence). CDR3 nucleotides: TGTGCCAGCAGCTTAGATGGGGGCCCAGATACGCAGTATTTT. Protein product: CASSLDGGPDTQYF.

The chain uses TRBV10-2 and TRBJ1-5, with D uncertain. Deletions cut 3 bases from V and 3 bases from J, with 6 bases between. The V gene's germline CDR1 is WSHSY and CDR2 SAAADI. The CDR3 is 13 amino acids. CDR3 nucleotides: TGCGCCAGCAGTGACCGGTTCAATCAGCCCCAGCATTTT. It yields the protein CASSDRFNQPQHF.

The chain recombines TRBV5-5 with TRBJ1-5; 10 bases align to TRBD1. V lost 0 bases and J lost 6; bases outside the gene matches: 9. Germline values: CDR1 SGHKS, CDR2 YYEKEE (reference sequence). The CDR3 is made up of 17 amino acids. The CDR3 DNA follows: TGTGCCAGCAGCTTGGAACGACAGGGGGCTTCTAGTCAGCCCCAGCATTTT. Residues: CASSLERQGASSQPQHF. Complete variable domain (other parts from reference TRBV5-5 and TRBJ1-5): DAGVTQSPTHLIKTRGQQVTLRCSPISGHKSVSWYQQVLGQGPQFIFQYYEKEERGRGNFPDRFSARQFPNYSSELNVNALLLGDSALYLCASSLERQGASSQPQHFGDGTRLSIL.

The chain employs TRBV5-5 and TRBJ2-2; 7 bases align to TRBD1. With V trimmed by 5 bases and J by 6 bases, 10 bases remained unmatched. Germline assignment: CDR1 SGHKS and CDR2 YYEKEE (reference sequence). The CDR3 extends over 15 amino acids. The CDR3 nucleotides are TGTGCCAGCAGAAGGGGGCCGATGGAAGCCGGGGAGCTGTTTTTT. Translated: CASRRGPMEAGELFF. The variable domain in full, with the rest retrieved from reference TRBV5-5 and TRBJ2-2, is DAGVTQSPTHLIKTRGQQVTLRCSPISGHKSVSWYQQVLGQGPQFIFQYYEKEERGRGNFPDRFSARQFPNYSSELNVNALLLGDSALYLCASRRGPMEAGELFFGEGSRLTVL.

The rearrangement links TRBV18 to TRBJ2-5, with TRBD1 as a possible D gene (6 bases). Trimming pared 3 bases from V and 0 bases from J, leaving 11 bases between. Germline CDR1 is KGHSH and CDR2 is LQKENI. This CDR3 region has 15 residues. DNA of the CDR3: TGTGCCAGCTCACCCCAGGACAGCAACCAAGAGACCCAGTACTTC. Translation: CASSPQDSNQETQYF.

CDR3 loop: CASSSPTGASYGSPLHF. CDR3 bases: TGTGCCAGCAGCTCCCCAACAGGGGCAAGTTATGGTTCACCCCTCCACTTT. V and J are TRBV11-2 and TRBJ1-6; TRBD1 aligns across 7 bases. Per the germline V gene, CDR1 is SGHAT and CDR2 is FQNNGV. The V segment lost 4 bases and the J segment 9 bases; nucleotides outside the gene matches: 15. This CDR3 contains 17 residues.

V is TRBV20-1 and J is TRBJ1-2; TRBD1 matches 10 bases. The CDR3 spans 15 residues. Germline loops: CDR1 DFQATT, CDR2 SNEGSKA (reference sequence). V shed 3 bases, J shed 3 bases, and the junction held 7 bases outside the gene matches. CDR3 DNA sequence: TGCAGTGCTAGTGTGGGACAGGGGACCTACTATGGCTACACCTTC. Translated: CSASVGQGTYYGYTF.

The chain is built from TRBV10-3 and TRBJ1-5; 9 bases are a match to TRBD1. Germline lookup yields CDR1 ENHRY and CDR2 SYGVKD. CDR3 length equals 17 residues. Trimming removed 0 bases from V and 0 bases from J; junction bases left unmatched: 3. Here the CDR3 reads CAISESEDRGSNQPQHF. The CDR3 bases are TGTGCCATCAGTGAGTCGGAGGACAGGGGTAGCAATCAGCCCCAGCATTTT.

The chain carries TRBV11-2 and TRBJ1-1; TRBD1 matches at 7 bases. CDR1 is SGHAT and CDR2 is FQNNGV in the germline V gene. Unmatched junction bases numbered 1, after V lost 5 bases and J lost 1 base. The CDR3 contains 13 residues. For the CDR3, the DNA is TGTGCCAGCAGCCGACAGGGGAACACTGAAGCTTTCTTT. Its translation is CASSRQGNTEAFF.

The V call is TRBV6-4, the J call TRBJ2-1; 12 bases map to TRBD2. The CDR3 has 15 residues. The germline V gene has CDR1 MRHNA and CDR2 SNTAGT. J lost 1 base, V lost 5 bases, and 0 bases had no gene match. CDR3 coding DNA: TGTGCCAGCAGTACTAGCGGGGGGTCCTACAATGAGCAGTTCTTC. This codes for CASSTSGGSYNEQFF.

The J gene is TRBJ2-3, the V gene TRBV19, with D tentatively TRBD2 (6 bases). This CDR3 region has 16 residues. Per germline, CDR1 LNHDA and CDR2 SQIVND (reference sequence). V lost 0 bases, J lost 4 bases, and 14 bases lay in between. This CDR3 reads CASSIDRDSAADTQYF. Here the CDR3 DNA reads TGTGCCAGTAGTATAGATAGGGACTCCGCGGCAGATACGCAGTATTTT.

The CDR3 DNA is TGTGCCAGCAGCTTAACGAGTTGGCCCGTACAAGGAGTCCCAAACACTGAAGCTTTCTTT. As protein: CASSLTSWPVQGVPNTEAFF. V is TRBV7-3 and J is TRBJ1-1; D uncertain. V was shortened by 0 bases and J by 2 bases, with 25 bases between the two germline ends. This CDR3 spans 20 amino acids. Germline CDR1 reads SGHTA; CDR2 reads FQGTGA.

The chain uses TRBV30 and TRBJ1-5; 8 positions match TRBD1. The CDR3 totals 13 residues. The germline CDR1 and CDR2 sequences are GTSNPN and SVGIG (reference sequence). V shed 5 bases and J 4 bases; nucleotides not matched to a gene: 4. Here the CDR3 DNA reads TGTGCCTGGGACAGGGGACTTAATCAGCCCCAGCATTTT. Its protein product is CAWDRGLNQPQHF. Full variable domain (remainder filled in from reference TRBV30 and TRBJ1-5): SQTIHQWPATLVQPVGSPLSLECTVEGTSNPNLYWYRQAAGRGLQLLFYSVGIGQISSEVPQNLSASRPQDRQFILSSKKLLLSDSGFYLCAWDRGLNQPQHFGDGTRLSIL.

V is TRBV2 and J is TRBJ2-5, with D perhaps matching TRBD1 (6 bases). The CDR3 is made up of 15 amino acids. Germline CDR1 SNHLY, CDR2 FYNNEI. Trimming pared 4 bases from V and 5 bases from J, leaving 17 bases between. CDR3 loop: CASSAGTLFAETQYF. DNA of the CDR3: TGTGCCAGCAGTGCCGGGACACTATTCGCGGAGACCCAGTACTTC.

This chain joins TRBV5-7 and TRBJ1-5; tentative D call: TRBD1 (6 bases). TRBV5-7 is recorded as an ORF, its role being uncertain. The CDR3 contains 16 residues. Trimming stripped 10 bases from V and 2 bases from J, with 22 bases between. Written as DNA, the CDR3 is TGTGCCGGAACCCAACAGGGTTGGTTTCGCAATCAGCCCCAGCATTTT. Translating it yields CAGTQQGWFRNQPQHF.

This clone came up once. The V gene is TRBV3-1 (or the pseudogene TRBV3-2), the J gene TRBJ2-3, with 8 bases matching TRBD2. Trimming cost V 3 bases and J 7 bases; bases outside gene matches: 9. The CDR3 totals 15 residues. Germline V gene data show CDR1 as LGHDT and CDR2 as YNNKEL (reference sequence). Written as DNA, the CDR3 is TGTGCCAGCAGCCATACTAGCGGTCTACAGCATACGCAGTATTTT. This sequence encodes CASSHTSGLQHTQYF.

This chain joins TRBV7-5 and TRBJ2-7; TRBD1, the table's D call, lacks a check against the DNA. TRBV7-5 is flagged as a pseudogene. This CDR3 is 16 amino acids long. Here the CDR3 reads CARSLFGRATAYEQYF. CDR3 nucleotides: TGTGCCAGAAGCTTATTTGGAAGGGCGACAGCCTACGAGCAGTACTTC.

This clone was detected only a few times. The chain links TRBV5-1 to TRBJ1-2; a weak D match, TRBD1 (6 bases). CDR1 and CDR2 (germline): SGHRS, YFSETQ. Trimming shortened V by 4 bases and J by 4 bases, and 11 bases separated the two germline ends. CDR3 length: 13 residues. CDR3 in amino acids: CASSEGQPYGYTF. CDR3 nucleotides: TGCGCCAGCAGCGAAGGACAGCCCTATGGCTACACCTTC.

The V call is TRBV6-6, the J call TRBJ2-3, with TRBD1 matching 7 bases. The germline CDR1 and CDR2 sequences are MNHNY and SVGAGI (reference sequence). The CDR3 spans 14 residues. V shed 11 bases and J 4 bases; nucleotides not matched to a gene: 12. The CDR3 loop is CASRTGDRSDTQYF. CDR3 DNA: TGTGCCTCTAGAACAGGGGACCGTTCAGATACGCAGTATTTT.

This rearrangement joins TRBV30 to TRBJ2-2, with 12 bases aligning to TRBD1. The CDR3 consists of 15 residues. Trimming removed 3 bases from V and 6 bases from J; junction bases left unmatched: 5. Germline V gives CDR1 GTSNPN, CDR2 SVGIG (reference sequence). CDR3 sequence: CAWRFRDRGPGELFF. DNA of the CDR3: TGTGCCTGGAGGTTCCGGGACAGGGGGCCCGGGGAGCTGTTTTTT.

The gene calls are TRBV6-5 and TRBJ1-1; D ambiguous. Germline values: CDR1 MNHEY, CDR2 SVGAGI. This CDR3 comprises 12 residues. V lost 2 bases and J 1 base, leaving 2 bases between the germline ends. The CDR3 DNA follows: TGTGCCAGCAGTTACCAGAACACTGAAGCTTTCTTT. Protein product: CASSYQNTEAFF.

The chain has TRBV7-9 and TRBJ1-1; 10 bases are a match to TRBD1. CDR3 length: 15 residues. In germline, CDR1 is SEHNR, CDR2 FQNEAQ (reference sequence). The V gene end was trimmed by 4 bases and the J gene end by 1 base; junction bases not matched to a gene: 3. This CDR3 is CASSSGTGANTEAFF. CDR3 in DNA: TGTGCCAGCAGCTCCGGGACAGGGGCGAACACTGAAGCTTTCTTT.

The V gene is TRBV19, the J gene TRBJ1-1, with TRBD1 as a possible D gene (6 bases). The CDR3 sequence is 18 residues long. V was trimmed by 8 bases and J by 4 bases, leaving 29 bases between them. CDR1 and CDR2 from the germline V gene are LNHDA and SQIVND (reference sequence). CDR3 loop: CASRSKSLGGARVTEAFF. The CDR3 DNA is TGTGCCAGTCGCAGTAAGAGTTTGGGGGGGGCTCGGGTCACTGAAGCTTTCTTT.

The chain couples TRBV18 to TRBJ1-6; 7 nucleotides match TRBD1. Trimming cost V 2 bases and J 8 bases; bases outside gene matches: 15. The CDR3 totals 18 residues. The germline CDR1 and CDR2 sequences are KGHSH and LQKENI. The CDR3 here is CASSPGLTRQGRYSPLHF. Here the CDR3 DNA reads TGTGCCAGCTCACCAGGATTGACGAGACAGGGAAGATATTCACCCCTCCACTTT.

The rearrangement links TRBV11-2 to TRBJ1-2, with a weak D call TRBD1 (5 bases). Looked up from germline, CDR1 is SGHAT and CDR2 is FQNNGV. CDR3 length: 16 residues. V shed 5 bases and J shed 8 bases, with 24 bases lying between them. The CDR3: CASSPSGRGDSGGYTF. The DNA of the CDR3 is TGTGCCAGCAGCCCTTCCGGGCGGGGGGACTCGGGGGGCTACACCTTC.

V is TRBV25-1 and J is TRBJ2-5; 7 bases agree with TRBD1. The ends lost 5 bases at V and 5 bases at J; junction bases unmatched: 8. Germline values: CDR1 MGHDK, CDR2 SYGVNS. The CDR3 runs to 14 residues. CDR3 coding DNA: TGTGCCAGCAGTCGGGACAGCCCTTGGGAGACCCAGTACTTC. The encoded protein is CASSRDSPWETQYF.

This chain links TRBV10-1 with TRBJ2-3, with 14 bases that match TRBD2. V lost 2 bases and J lost 1; bases outside the gene matches: 5. Looked up from germline, CDR1 is WNHNN and CDR2 is SYGVQD (reference sequence). This CDR3 region has 18 residues. CDR3 coding DNA: TGCGCCAGCAGTGAGCGGGGACTAGCGGGGGTCCGCACAGATACGCAGTATTTT. Its protein product is CASSERGLAGVRTDTQYF.